Shown below are 32 T cell receptor beta chains from a single sample sequenced in a study of control samples from healthy donors and cancer patients. Profiling relied on immunoSEQ multiplex PCR, and the TCRdb table lists in-frame clones only, not all of them. There are more than 140,000 clones in the sample; roughly 94% occur only once, and around 12% lies in the top ten. Sequencing input: blood. The origin of the receptors is a middle-aged man in good health.

This clone was recorded only once. The chain recombines TRBV5-4 with TRBJ2-3; 8 bases match TRBD2. The trim removed 2 bases at V and 4 bases at J, leaving 6 bases unmatched. The CDR3 loop spans 15 amino acids. Germline V gives CDR1 SGHNT, CDR2 YYREEE (reference sequence). The CDR3 DNA follows: TGTGCCAGCAGCTTTCCCAGCGGGGGACCAGATACGCAGTATTTT. Amino acid sequence: CASSFPSGGPDTQYF.

The chain uses TRBV5-1 and TRBJ2-7; 13 bases fit TRBD2. The CDR3 is made up of 16 amino acids. Germline V gives CDR1 SGHRS, CDR2 YFSETQ. J gave up 6 bases and V 4 bases, and 10 bases lay outside the gene matches. The CDR3 spells CASSPGRTSGSGEQYF. The CDR3, as DNA: TGCGCCAGCAGCCCTGGTAGGACTAGCGGGAGTGGCGAGCAGTACTTC.

V usage is TRBV11-3 and J usage is TRBJ2-3; D may correspond to TRBD1 or TRBD2 (5 bases each). CDR3 size: 14 residues. The germline V gene encodes CDR1 SGHNT and CDR2 YENEEA. V was pared by 2 bases and J by 4 bases, with 10 bases between. CDR3 DNA: TGTGCCAGCAGCTTAAGGCAGGGAGCAGATACGCAGTATTTT. Translating gives CASSLRQGADTQYF.

The chain uses TRBV5-6 and TRBJ2-5; 13 bases line up with TRBD2. This CDR3 region has 16 residues. Per the germline V gene, CDR1 is SGHDT and CDR2 is YYEEEE. The J segment lost 5 bases and the V segment lost 4 bases, leaving 8 bases of the junction unmatched. DNA for the CDR3: TGTGCCAGCAGCACGGGGACTAGCGGGGTTACGGAGACCCAGTACTTC. It translates to CASSTGTSGVTETQYF. The full variable domain, rest sourced from reference TRBV5-6 and TRBJ2-5, is DAGVTQSPTHLIKTRGQQVTLRCSPKSGHDTVSWYQQALGQGPQFIFQYYEEEERQRGNFPDRFSGHQFPNYSSELNVNALLLGDSALYLCASSTGTSGVTETQYFGPGTRLLVL.

J is TRBJ1-1 and V is TRBV27; tentative D call: TRBD1 (5 bases). The V gene lost 6 bases and the J gene lost 7 bases, with 15 bases spanning the gap. CDR1 and CDR2 (germline): MNHEY, SMNVEV (reference sequence). The CDR3 has 13 residues. The DNA of the CDR3 is TGTGCCAGCAGCCGCAGGGAGGACGTTGAAGCTTTCTTT. This gives the protein CASSRREDVEAFF.

This clone was counted only a few times. This chain joins TRBV6-5 and TRBJ1-1; tentative D call: TRBD1 (6 bases). Germline CDR1 is MNHEY and CDR2 is SVGAGI. V was pared by 6 bases and J by 11 bases, with 19 bases between. CDR3 length: 13 residues. This CDR3 reads CASRLQGSPNAFF. The CDR3 DNA reads as TGTGCCAGCAGGCTACAGGGATCACCTAATGCTTTCTTT.

The rearrangement links TRBV29-1 to TRBJ2-7; the match to TRBD1 covers 7 bases. Germline-derived CDR1 and CDR2 are SQVTM and ANQGSEA. J gave up 0 bases and V 6 bases, and 2 bases lay outside the gene matches. The CDR3 contains 12 residues. CDR3 in amino acids: CSVGQASYEQYF. For the CDR3, the DNA is TGCAGCGTCGGACAGGCCTCCTACGAGCAGTACTTC.

This rearrangement joins TRBV24-1 to TRBJ2-3; TRBD1 matches at 8 bases. Trimming at V came to 12 bases and at J to 4 bases, leaving 5 bases not matched to a gene. The germline gives CDR1 KGHDR, CDR2 SFDVKD. The CDR3 is 12 amino acids. As DNA, the CDR3 is TGTGCCCCAGGGACAGGATCAGATACGCAGTATTTT. Its protein is CAPGTGSDTQYF.

The chain combines TRBV5-1 with TRBJ2-2, with D hard to call. The CDR3 is 16 residues long. Germline V lookup: CDR1 SGHRS, CDR2 YFSETQ. The V end lost 5 bases, the J end lost 4 bases, and 18 bases lay between the germline ends. CDR3 in amino acids: CASSSDGPSGTGELFF. In nucleotides, the CDR3 is TGCGCCAGCAGTTCGGACGGACCCTCGGGCACCGGGGAGCTGTTTTTT.

V gene TRBV3-1 (or the pseudogene TRBV3-2) combines with J gene TRBJ2-1; 12 nucleotides match TRBD2. Germline V gene lookup returns CDR1 LGHDT and CDR2 YNNKEL (reference sequence). V was clipped by 1 base and J by 8 bases; unmatched bases: 9. This CDR3 is 17 amino acids long. CDR3: CASSQGLAGAEIDEQFF. The CDR3 DNA follows: TGTGCCAGCAGCCAAGGACTAGCGGGAGCCGAAATCGATGAGCAGTTCTTC.

V gene TRBV5-6 combines with J gene TRBJ1-2; 11 bases map to TRBD1. The CDR3 consists of 19 residues. The trim removed 0 bases at V and 5 bases at J, leaving 15 bases unmatched. Germline lookup yields CDR1 SGHDT and CDR2 YYEEEE. The CDR3, as DNA: TGTGCCAGCAGCTTGGGGACAGGGGGCAGTAAGCTTAAGAAGTATGGCTACACCTTC. Protein: CASSLGTGGSKLKKYGYTF.

The chain links TRBV5-6 to TRBJ1-3, with 12 bases identical to TRBD1. This CDR3 is built from 14 residues. Germline assignment: CDR1 SGHDT and CDR2 YYEEEE. V dropped 4 bases and J dropped 7; count of bases not matched to a gene: 3. CDR3 nucleotides: TGTGCCAGCAGCCAGGGACAGGGGGCGAACACCATATATTTT. Amino acid sequence: CASSQGQGANTIYF. Variable domain in full (rest from reference TRBV5-6 and TRBJ1-3): DAGVTQSPTHLIKTRGQQVTLRCSPKSGHDTVSWYQQALGQGPQFIFQYYEEEERQRGNFPDRFSGHQFPNYSSELNVNALLLGDSALYLCASSQGQGANTIYFGEGSWLTVV.

Concerning this clone itself: Other DNA sequences in the same sample also yield this CDR3. The V call is TRBV9, the J call TRBJ2-7; TRBD2 is a possible D gene (5 bases). V lost 2 bases and J 3 bases, leaving 6 bases between the germline ends. The CDR3 runs to 12 residues. The germline gives CDR1 SGDLS, CDR2 YYNGEE. The CDR3 bases are TGTGCCAGCAGCGTCGGGGACTACGAGCAGTACTTC. Its protein is CASSVGDYEQYF.

The rearrangement uses TRBV4-1 and TRBJ1-4; no clear D. Trimming cost V 1 base and J 5 bases, with 17 bases left between them. Germline V gives CDR1 MGHRA, CDR2 YSYEKL. The CDR3 extends over 17 amino acids. CDR3 in DNA: TGCGCCAGCAGCCAAGTTAGAGAACGGACCCTAAATGAAAAACTGTTTTTT. This gives the protein CASSQVRERTLNEKLFF.

The chain employs TRBV5-6 and TRBJ1-1; D not resolved. V was clipped by 0 bases and J by 4 bases, with 7 bases between them. CDR3 size: 13 residues. Germline V gene sequence: CDR1 SGHDT, CDR2 YYEEEE. In DNA form, the CDR3 reads TGTGCCAGCAGCTTGGGATCGGCCACTGAAGCTTTCTTT. Translated: CASSLGSATEAFF.

This clone was counted only a few times. V is TRBV15 and J is TRBJ1-5; weak D call: TRBD1 (5 bases). The CDR3 sequence is 17 residues long. The germline CDR1 and CDR2 sequences are LNHNV and YYDKDF (reference sequence). Between the trimmed V and J ends, which lost 0 bases and 0 bases, there was a span of 12 bases. The CDR3 DNA follows: TGTGCCACCAGCAGAGATTTACAGGTGGATAGCAATCAGCCCCAGCATTTT. Its protein is CATSRDLQVDSNQPQHF. Together with reference TRBV15 and TRBJ1-5, the CDR3 gives the full variable domain: DAMVIQNPRYQVTQFGKPVTLSCSQTLNHNVMYWYQQKSSQAPKLLFHYYDKDFNNEADTPDNFQSRRPNTSFCFLDIRSPGLGDTAMYLCATSRDLQVDSNQPQHFGDGTRLSIL.

V is TRBV4-1 and J is TRBJ2-7, with 8 bases identical to TRBD1. The CDR3 has 13 residues. J was trimmed by 10 bases and V by 3 bases; bases with no gene match: 8. Per germline, CDR1 MGHRA and CDR2 YSYEKL. CDR3 bases: TGCGCCAGCAGCCAGGACAGGGTTAGTGGCCAGTACTTC. Protein product: CASSQDRVSGQYF.

This chain uses TRBV10-3 with TRBJ2-7, with 7 positions matching TRBD1. With V trimmed by 4 bases and J by 5 bases, 2 bases remained unmatched. The CDR3 runs 12 residues. Germline CDR1 ENHRY, CDR2 SYGVKD. This CDR3 reads CAISGDSDEQYF. CDR3 DNA sequence: TGTGCCATCAGTGGGGACAGTGACGAGCAGTACTTC.

The chain carries TRBV7-3 and TRBJ1-1; the D is unclear. With 2 bases removed from V and 7 bases from J, the gap between germline ends came to 11 bases. CDR1 and CDR2 (germline): SGHTA, FQGTGA. The CDR3 has 13 residues. CDR3 bases: TGTGCCAGCAGCTTATCGGTGGACGGTGAAGCTTTCTTT. Translating it yields CASSLSVDGEAFF. Variable domain in full (rest from reference TRBV7-3 and TRBJ1-1): GAGVSQTPSNKVTEKGKYVELRCDPISGHTALYWYRQSLGQGPEFLIYFQGTGAADDSGLPNDRFFAVRPEGSVSTLKIQRTERGDSAVYLCASSLSVDGEAFFGQGTRLTVV.

The chain joins TRBV14 to TRBJ1-1; a possible D gene is TRBD1 (5 bases). Germline values: CDR1 SGHDN, CDR2 FVKESK. The CDR3 loop spans 16 amino acids. V lost 0 bases, J lost 0 bases, and 11 bases lay in between. The CDR3 DNA reads TGTGCCAGCAGCCAAGATGTTGGGGGTATGAACACTGAAGCTTTCTTT. It yields the protein CASSQDVGGMNTEAFF. The variable domain in full, with the rest retrieved from reference TRBV14 and TRBJ1-1, is EAGVTQFPSHSVIEKGQTVTLRCDPISGHDNLYWYRRVMGKEIKFLLHFVKESKQDESGMPNNRFLAERTGGTYSTLKVQPAELEDSGVYFCASSQDVGGMNTEAFFGQGTRLTVV.

This clone was recorded only once. This chain joins TRBV20-1 and TRBJ1-6, with D maybe TRBD1 (5 bases). The germline CDR1 and CDR2 sequences are DFQATT and SNEGSKA (reference sequence). The CDR3 has 14 residues. Trimming stripped 3 bases from V and 7 bases from J, with 13 bases between. The CDR3 region is CSASGDGMNSPLHF. CDR3 DNA: TGCAGTGCTAGTGGGGACGGGATGAATTCACCCCTCCACTTT.

This clone was seen just once. This chain joins TRBV12-5 and TRBJ1-2, with unresolved D. This CDR3 is 13 amino acids long. V was shortened by 5 bases and J by 8 bases, with 15 bases between the two germline ends. In germline, CDR1 is LGHNT, CDR2 FRNRAP. The CDR3 sequence is CASGAAGGYGYTF. CDR3 DNA sequence: TGTGCTAGTGGTGCAGCGGGCGGCTACGGCTACACCTTC.

The chain uses TRBV27 and TRBJ1-2; 7 bases are a match to TRBD1. The germline V gene encodes CDR1 MNHEY and CDR2 SMNVEV (reference sequence). The CDR3 consists of 15 residues. J lost 4 bases, V lost 2 bases, and 7 bases had no gene match. CDR3 amino acids: CASSLARTGPYGYTF. The CDR3, as DNA: TGTGCCAGCAGTTTAGCCCGGACAGGTCCCTATGGCTACACCTTC.

The rearrangement links TRBV12-3 or TRBV12-4 to TRBJ2-1, with TRBD2 as a possible D gene (6 bases). The germline V and J ends were trimmed by 10 bases and 7 bases, with 11 bases remaining between them. The CDR3 is 11 amino acids. CDR3 sequence (DNA): TGTGCCACTCGCCGGGGGAATGAGCAGTTCTTC. This codes for CATRRGNEQFF.

V usage is TRBV9 and J usage is TRBJ2-1; TRBD2 aligns across 11 bases. In germline, CDR1 is SGDLS, CDR2 YYNGEE. V trimming: 1 base; J trimming: 7 bases; junction bases outside the gene matches: 7. CDR3 size: 16 residues. The CDR3 DNA is TGTGCCAGCAGCGTAATTAGCGGGGGGGCGCTAAATGAGCAGTTCTTC. Protein product: CASSVISGGALNEQFF.

This sequence joins TRBV28 and TRBJ2-7; D gene unclear. Trimming took 5 bases from V and 4 from J, leaving 9 bases between them. Looked up from germline, CDR1 is MDHEN and CDR2 is SYDVKM. The CDR3 has 12 residues. The CDR3 nucleotides read TGTGCCAGCAGTCTCGGACGATACGAGCAGTACTTC. Translation gives CASSLGRYEQYF. The full variable domain, its missing parts supplied by reference TRBV28 and TRBJ2-7, is DVKVTQSSRYLVKRTGEKVFLECVQDMDHENMFWYRQDPGLGLRLIYFSYDVKMKEKGDIPEGYSVSREKKERFSLILESASTNQTSMYLCASSLGRYEQYFGPGTRLTVT.

The chain links TRBV5-1 to TRBJ1-4; D not resolved. Germline-derived CDR1 and CDR2 are SGHRS and YFSETQ. There are 15 residues in the CDR3. Trimming stripped 0 bases from V and 6 bases from J, with 12 bases between. The CDR3 sequence: CASSLGNFRDEKLFF. The CDR3 DNA is TGCGCCAGCAGCTTGGGGAATTTTCGGGATGAAAAACTGTTTTTT.

The rearrangement joins TRBV18 to TRBJ2-2; no reliable D call. Germline V gives CDR1 KGHSH, CDR2 LQKENI. The CDR3 runs 15 residues. V was pared by 3 bases and J by 1 base, with 9 bases between. The CDR3 DNA sequence: TGTGCCAGCTCACCGGGCAGGTTGAACACCGGGGAGCTGTTTTTT. Its protein product is CASSPGRLNTGELFF. Supplemented by reference TRBV18 and TRBJ2-2, the full variable domain reads NAGVMQNPRHLVRRRGQEARLRCSPMKGHSHVYWYRQLPEEGLKFMVYLQKENIIDESGMPKERFSAEFPKEGPSILRIQQVVRGDSAAYFCASSPGRLNTGELFFGEGSRLTVL.

The chain couples TRBV5-6 to TRBJ1-5, with D hard to call. Germline values: CDR1 SGHDT, CDR2 YYEEEE. There are 15 residues in the CDR3. The germline V and J ends were trimmed by 0 bases and 7 bases, with 14 bases remaining between them. The CDR3 sequence is CASSLVSGVGQPQHF. The CDR3 nucleotides are TGTGCCAGCAGCTTGGTTTCCGGGGTAGGCCAGCCCCAGCATTTT.

The J gene is TRBJ1-6, the V gene TRBV4-1, with D possibly being TRBD1 (5 bases). The CDR3 has 14 residues. V lost 4 bases and J 7 bases, leaving 11 bases between the germline ends. Germline lookup yields CDR1 MGHRA and CDR2 YSYEKL. DNA for the CDR3: TGCGCCAGCAGCCCTCAGGGAAGAAATTCACCCCTCCACTTT. This sequence encodes CASSPQGRNSPLHF.

This chain joins TRBV24-1 and TRBJ2-5, with D hard to call. Germline V lookup: CDR1 KGHDR, CDR2 SFDVKD. The CDR3 is made up of 15 amino acids. Trimming removed 4 bases from V and 0 bases from J, with 11 bases in between. The CDR3 DNA reads TGTGCCACCAGTGACCCGAACAGTTACCAAGAGACCCAGTACTTC. It codes for CATSDPNSYQETQYF.

In its sample, this clone was seen once. Other DNA sequences of this sample code for an identical CDR3. The chain couples TRBV24-1 to TRBJ1-2; 9 bases are shared with TRBD1. CDR1 and CDR2 (germline): KGHDR, SFDVKD. V gave up 6 bases and J gave up 5 bases; unmatched junction bases: 9. This CDR3 has 15 residues. CDR3 amino acids: CATSYRDRESYGYTF. DNA for the CDR3: TGTGCCACCAGTTATCGGGACAGGGAAAGTTATGGCTACACCTTC.